A single count supports the clone carrying this T cell receptor beta chain. Its antigen remains unidentified. Via MiXCR, TCRdb re-called the reads, giving one row per CDR3 protein. This sample has 900,000 to 950,000 distinct CDR3 sequences, with approximately 31% found just once. This entry is derived from a study of T cell repertoires in cytomegalovirus infection. V dropped 0 bases and J dropped 4 bases, with 13 bases sitting between them. This CDR3 comprises 16 residues. Germline V CDR1 and CDR2: SGDLS, YYNGEE. The V and J genes are TRBV9 and TRBJ1-4, with unresolved D. The material sequenced was cultured CD8+ T cells from PBMCs, taken from culture after CMV antigen stimulation. This receptor was taken from a human donor in good health (CMV status not recorded). Some clones in this sample may be carry-over from other donors' samples. CDR3 DNA: TGTGCCAGCAGCGTAGCTATTTCGGGAGATAATGAAAAACTGTTTTTT. Translating gives CASSVAISGDNEKLFF.